This T cell receptor beta chain was sequenced during a study of Graves' ophthalmopathy and Graves' hyperthyroidism. Ophthalmopathy donors were characterized by moderate-to-severe activity, CAS of at least 3, NOSPECS of at least 4, and duration under 3 months. The CDR3 totals 12 residues. CDR1 is SQVTM and CDR2 is ANQGSEA in the germline V gene. Trimming cost V 7 bases and J 2 bases, with 11 bases left between them. This clonotype has at least ten counts. Its specificity is unknown. Study-wide results and limits: The model's prediction of ophthalmopathy progression had 70.59% sensitivity and 72% to 80% specificity. Blood also carried most expanded thyroid clonotypes exceeding 0.001 frequency.

Beta-chain TCR CDR3 regions were amplified from RNA transcripts. After a first-round RT-PCR with HTBI primers, a second-round multiplex PCR was run. Via MiXCR, TCRdb re-called the multiplex PCR reads, giving one row per CDR3 protein. The sample carries 600,000 to 950,000 distinct CDR3 sequences, around 40% recorded once. Sequencing used peripheral blood. The source is an adult man with Graves' ophthalmopathy. J is TRBJ1-2 and V is TRBV29-1, with D possibly TRBD1 on 5 matching bases. The DNA for the CDR3 is TGCAGCGCCGTTAAGGGGAACTATGGCTACACCTTC. Translation gives CSAVKGNYGYTF.